Here is one TCR beta chain with its context. Its antigen is still unknown. Per germline, CDR1 MNHEY and CDR2 SVGAGI. The CDR3 totals 14 residues. The V end was cut by 7 bases, the J end by 5 bases, with 15 bases between. The data were taken from a study of blood T cells in healthy people across ages. A J-beta primer mix and a sample-barcoded 5' primer were used in a second PCR of roughly 6 to 11 cycles. TCRdb called the 5' RACE reads again in MiXCR, with one record for every CDR3 protein. The repertoire holds around 1,600,000 distinct CDR3 sequences, with under 55% as singletons. Caucasian, healthy and from Russia, the donors were aged between about 6 and 90. The study, taken as a whole, reports: The donors' CMV status was not determined, possibly confounding changes in expanded clonotypes. The study found TCR beta diversity correlated strongly with naive T cell percentage.

The clonotype was recovered from a young woman in good health. This rearrangement joins TRBV6-5 to TRBJ2-1; maybe TRBD2 (5 bases). Sequenced: blood. The CDR3 here is CASTQPRGNNEQFF. CDR3 bases: TGTGCCAGCACCCAACCTCGGGGAAACAATGAGCAGTTCTTC.